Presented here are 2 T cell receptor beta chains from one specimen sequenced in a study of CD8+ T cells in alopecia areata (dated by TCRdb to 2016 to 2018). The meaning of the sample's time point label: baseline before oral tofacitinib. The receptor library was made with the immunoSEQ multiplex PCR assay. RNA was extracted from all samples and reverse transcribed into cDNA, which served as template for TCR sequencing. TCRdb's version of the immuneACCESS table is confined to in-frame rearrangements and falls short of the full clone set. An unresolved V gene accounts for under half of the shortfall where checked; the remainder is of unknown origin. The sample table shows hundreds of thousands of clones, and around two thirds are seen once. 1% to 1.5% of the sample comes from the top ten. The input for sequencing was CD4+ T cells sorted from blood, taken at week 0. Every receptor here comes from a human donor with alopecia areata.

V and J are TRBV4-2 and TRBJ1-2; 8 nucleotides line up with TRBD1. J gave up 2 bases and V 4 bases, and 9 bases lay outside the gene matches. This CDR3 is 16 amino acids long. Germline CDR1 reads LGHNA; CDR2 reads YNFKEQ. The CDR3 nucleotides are TGTGCCAGCAGCCCTCGAGACCGGACAGGGAACTATGGCTACACCTTC. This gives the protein CASSPRDRTGNYGYTF.

In nucleotides, the CDR3 is TGTGCCAGCAGCTTGGGCGGGACAGGGTATAATGAGCAGTTCTTC. Translation gives CASSLGGTGYNEQFF. This chain connects TRBV5-8 to TRBJ2-1; 9 positions agree with TRBD1. The length of the CDR3 is 15 residues. The germline gives CDR1 SGHTS, CDR2 YDEGEE. V was pared by 0 bases and J by 7 bases, with 5 bases of the junction left unmatched.